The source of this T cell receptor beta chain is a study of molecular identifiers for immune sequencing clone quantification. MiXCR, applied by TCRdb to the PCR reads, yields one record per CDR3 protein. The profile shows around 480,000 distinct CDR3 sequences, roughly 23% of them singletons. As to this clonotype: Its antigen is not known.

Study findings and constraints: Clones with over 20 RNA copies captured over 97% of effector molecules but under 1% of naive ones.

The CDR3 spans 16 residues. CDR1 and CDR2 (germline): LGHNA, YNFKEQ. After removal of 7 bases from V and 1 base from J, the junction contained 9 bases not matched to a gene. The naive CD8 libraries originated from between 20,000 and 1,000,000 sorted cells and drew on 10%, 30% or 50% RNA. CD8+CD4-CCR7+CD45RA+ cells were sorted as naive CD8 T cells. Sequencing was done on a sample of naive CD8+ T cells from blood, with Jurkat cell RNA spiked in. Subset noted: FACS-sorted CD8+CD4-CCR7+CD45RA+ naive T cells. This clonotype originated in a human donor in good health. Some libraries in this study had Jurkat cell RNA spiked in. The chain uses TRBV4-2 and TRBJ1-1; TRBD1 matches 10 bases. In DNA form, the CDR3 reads TGTGCCAGCATCCCACACCGGGACAGGGGGAACACTGAAGCTTTCTTT. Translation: CASIPHRDRGNTEAFF.